Reported below is one T cell receptor beta chain. Original data processing: Reference gene primer amplification gave nucleated cell count estimates. Sequenced by immunoSEQ multiplex PCR; TCRdb stores in-frame clones only, minus some. The DNA gave D and trimming, while V, J and clone size come from that table. The sample has about 260,000 clones; 85% to 90% are singletons. The sample belongs to a study of blood T cell repertoires in COVID-19. Looking at the study overall: The origin of the acute and convalescent COVID-19 samples was the United States, Italy and Spain. From T cells, B-cell-depleted T cells, or PBMCs came the material, which was cDNA or gDNA.

The origin of this receptor is a woman between 40 and 55 years old with acute or convalescent COVID-19. Sequencing was carried out using peripheral blood.

The chain's CDR3 is CAWSPGTSGGSDTQYF. For the CDR3, the DNA is TGTGCCTGGAGCCCCGGGACTAGCGGGGGGTCAGATACGCAGTATTTT. The chain has TRBV30 and TRBJ2-3, with 15 bases that match TRBD2. The V segment lost 3 bases and the J segment 4 bases; nucleotides outside the gene matches: 5. Germline CDR1 is GTSNPN and CDR2 is SVGIG (reference sequence). The CDR3 consists of 16 residues. The full variable domain, completed using reference TRBV30 and TRBJ2-3, is SQTIHQWPATLVQPVGSPLSLECTVEGTSNPNLYWYRQAAGRGLQLLFYSVGIGQISSEVPQNLSASRPQDRQFILSSKKLLLSDSGFYLCAWSPGTSGGSDTQYFGPGTRLTVL.